This TCR beta chain was sequenced for a study of T cells in Graves' hyperthyroidism and ophthalmopathy. Notes on the study in general: In blood, most of the thyroid clonotypes expanded above 0.001 were also present.

Hyperthyroidism patients were newly diagnosed, had disease duration under 2 months, and were aged 18 to 65 years. Diagnoses were made from clinical symptoms, serum measures (thyroxine and TRAb), thyroid ultrasound and orbital computed tomography. This clonotype was seen only a few times. Its antigen is not known. What was amplified from RNA transcripts were TCR beta CDR3 regions. A first-round RT-PCR of the TCR CDR3 used the HTBI primer set. TCRdb re-called the multiplex PCR reads through MiXCR, storing one row per CDR3 protein. The table shows under 450,000 distinct CDR3 sequences, with approximately 13% occurring only once. Between the trimmed V and J ends, which lost 6 bases and 5 bases, there was a span of 16 bases. The length of the CDR3 is 14 residues. Germline V lookup: CDR1 MNHNS, CDR2 SASEGT.

The V and J genes are TRBV6-1 and TRBJ2-5; D unclear. This clonotype originated in a man aged 25-45 years with Graves' hyperthyroidism that later progressed to Graves' ophthalmopathy. The material sequenced was blood. CDR3 sequence (DNA): TGTGCCAGCAGACGGACCGTCGGTTCGGAGACCCAGTACTTC. It translates to CASRRTVGSETQYF.